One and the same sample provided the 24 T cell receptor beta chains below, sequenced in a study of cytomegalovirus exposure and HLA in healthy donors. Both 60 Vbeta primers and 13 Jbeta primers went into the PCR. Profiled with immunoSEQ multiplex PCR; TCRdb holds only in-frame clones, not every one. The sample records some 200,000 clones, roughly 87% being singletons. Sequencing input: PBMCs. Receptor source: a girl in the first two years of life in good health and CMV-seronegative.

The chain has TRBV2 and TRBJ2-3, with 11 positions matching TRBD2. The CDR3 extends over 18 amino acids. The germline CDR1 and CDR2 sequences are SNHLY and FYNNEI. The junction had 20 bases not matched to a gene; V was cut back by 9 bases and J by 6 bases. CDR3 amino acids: CARRGASGRRGPADTQYF. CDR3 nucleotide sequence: TGTGCCAGGCGGGGGGCTAGCGGGAGGCGAGGCCCGGCTGATACGCAGTATTTT.

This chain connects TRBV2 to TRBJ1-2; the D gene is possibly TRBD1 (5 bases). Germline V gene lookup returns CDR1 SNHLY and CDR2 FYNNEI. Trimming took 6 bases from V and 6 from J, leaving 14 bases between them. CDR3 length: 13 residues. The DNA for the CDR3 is TGTGCCAGCAGCCTTTCCAGGGAAAATGGCTACACCTTC. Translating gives CASSLSRENGYTF.

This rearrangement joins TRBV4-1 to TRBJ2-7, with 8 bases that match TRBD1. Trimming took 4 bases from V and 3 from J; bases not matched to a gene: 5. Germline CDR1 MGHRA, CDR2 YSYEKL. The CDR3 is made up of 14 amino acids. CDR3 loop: CASSRTGGSYEQYF. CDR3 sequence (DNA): TGCGCCAGCAGCCGAACAGGGGGAAGCTACGAGCAGTACTTC.

The CDR3 loop reads CASSLASGTDYEQYF. CDR3 sequence (DNA): TGTGCCAGCAGCTTGGCTAGCGGGACAGACTACGAGCAGTACTTC. This chain joins TRBV11-2 and TRBJ2-7, with TRBD2 matching 9 bases. After removal of 3 bases from V and 3 bases from J, the junction contained 6 bases not matched to a gene. Germline assignment: CDR1 SGHAT and CDR2 FQNNGV. The CDR3 has 15 residues.

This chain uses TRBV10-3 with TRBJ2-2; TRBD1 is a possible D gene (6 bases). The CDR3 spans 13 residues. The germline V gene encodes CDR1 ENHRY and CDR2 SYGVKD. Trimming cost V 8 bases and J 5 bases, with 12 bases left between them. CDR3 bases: TGTGCCATCGCTAGGACAGAGACCGGGGAGCTGTTTTTT. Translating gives CAIARTETGELFF.

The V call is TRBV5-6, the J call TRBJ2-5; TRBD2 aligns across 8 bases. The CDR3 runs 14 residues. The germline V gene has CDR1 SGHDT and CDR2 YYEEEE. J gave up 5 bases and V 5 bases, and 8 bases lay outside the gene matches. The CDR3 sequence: CASRILGGDETQYF. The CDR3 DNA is TGTGCCAGCAGAATCCTCGGGGGGGATGAGACCCAGTACTTC.

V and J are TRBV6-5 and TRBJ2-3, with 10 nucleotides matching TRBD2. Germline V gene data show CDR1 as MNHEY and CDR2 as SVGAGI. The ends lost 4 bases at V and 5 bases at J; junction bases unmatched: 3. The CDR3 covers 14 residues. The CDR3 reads CASSSGTSEDTQYF. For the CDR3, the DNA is TGTGCCAGCAGTTCCGGGACTAGCGAAGATACGCAGTATTTT.

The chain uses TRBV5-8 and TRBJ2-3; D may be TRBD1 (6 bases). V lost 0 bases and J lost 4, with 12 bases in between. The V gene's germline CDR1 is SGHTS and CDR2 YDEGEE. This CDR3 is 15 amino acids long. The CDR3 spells CASSLEDSWPDTQYF. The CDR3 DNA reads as TGTGCCAGCAGCTTGGAGGACAGTTGGCCAGATACGCAGTATTTT.

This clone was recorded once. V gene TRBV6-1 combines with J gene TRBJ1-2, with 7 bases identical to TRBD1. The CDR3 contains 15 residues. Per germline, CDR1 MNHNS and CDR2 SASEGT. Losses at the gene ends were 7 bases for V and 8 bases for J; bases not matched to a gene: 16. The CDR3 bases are TGTGCCAGCACCTTAAACAGGGGACCTTCCGGAGGCTACACCTTC. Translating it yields CASTLNRGPSGGYTF.

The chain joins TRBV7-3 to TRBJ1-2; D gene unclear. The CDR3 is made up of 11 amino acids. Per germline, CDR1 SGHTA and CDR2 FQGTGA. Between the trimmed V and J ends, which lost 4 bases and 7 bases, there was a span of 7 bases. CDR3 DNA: TGTGCCAGCAGCTATATGAGTGGCTACACCTTC. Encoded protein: CASSYMSGYTF.

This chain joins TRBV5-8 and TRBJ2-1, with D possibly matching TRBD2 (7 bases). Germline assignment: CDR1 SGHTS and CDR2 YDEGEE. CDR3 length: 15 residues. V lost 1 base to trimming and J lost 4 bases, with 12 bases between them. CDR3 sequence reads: CASSLRGGRYNEQFF. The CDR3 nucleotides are TGTGCCAGCAGCTTGAGGGGGGGTCGTTACAATGAGCAGTTCTTC.

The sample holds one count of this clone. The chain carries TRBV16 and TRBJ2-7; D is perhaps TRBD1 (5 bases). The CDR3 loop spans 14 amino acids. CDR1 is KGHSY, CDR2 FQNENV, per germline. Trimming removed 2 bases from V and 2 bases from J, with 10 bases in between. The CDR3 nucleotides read TGTGCCAGCAGCCAAGGGGCAGGTACCTACGAGCAGTACTTC. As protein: CASSQGAGTYEQYF.

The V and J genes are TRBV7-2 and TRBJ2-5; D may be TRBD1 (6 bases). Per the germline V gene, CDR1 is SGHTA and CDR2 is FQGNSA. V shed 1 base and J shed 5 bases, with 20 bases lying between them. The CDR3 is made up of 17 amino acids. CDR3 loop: CASSLGTTGWGFETQYF. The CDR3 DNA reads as TGTGCCAGCAGCTTAGGAACCACAGGGTGGGGTTTTGAGACCCAGTACTTC.

CDR3 region: CASSRGGETQYF. The DNA for the CDR3 is TGTGCCAGTTCTAGGGGAGGGGAGACCCAGTACTTC. The chain couples TRBV6-1 to TRBJ2-5; 7 bases map to TRBD2. Germline CDR1 and CDR2: MNHNS and SASEGT. The CDR3 consists of 12 residues. V lost 9 bases to trimming and J lost 5 bases; unmatched junction nucleotides: 6.

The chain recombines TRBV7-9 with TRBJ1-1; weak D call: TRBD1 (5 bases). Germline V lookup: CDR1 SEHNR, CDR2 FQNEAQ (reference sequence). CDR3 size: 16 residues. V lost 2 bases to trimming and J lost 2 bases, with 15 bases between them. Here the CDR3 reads CASSLSLGAANTEAFF. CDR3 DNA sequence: TGTGCCAGCAGCTTAAGTTTAGGGGCAGCTAACACTGAAGCTTTCTTT. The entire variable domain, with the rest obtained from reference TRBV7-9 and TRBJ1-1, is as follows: DTGVSQNPRHKITKRGQNVTFRCDPISEHNRLYWYRQTLGQGPEFLTYFQNEAQLEKSRLLSDRFSAERPKGSFSTLEIQRTEQGDSAMYLCASSLSLGAANTEAFFGQGTRLTVV.

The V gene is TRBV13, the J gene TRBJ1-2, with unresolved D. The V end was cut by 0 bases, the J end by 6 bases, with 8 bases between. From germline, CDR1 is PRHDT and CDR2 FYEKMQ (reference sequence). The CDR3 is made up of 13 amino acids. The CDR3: CASSLGSAHGYTF. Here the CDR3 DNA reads TGTGCCAGCAGCTTAGGGAGTGCCCATGGCTACACCTTC.

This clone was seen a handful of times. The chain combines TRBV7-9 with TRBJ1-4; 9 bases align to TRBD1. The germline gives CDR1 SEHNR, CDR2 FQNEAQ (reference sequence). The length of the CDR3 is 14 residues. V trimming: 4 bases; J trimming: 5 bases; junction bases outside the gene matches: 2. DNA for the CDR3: TGTGCCAGCAGCTCGACAGGGGGAAATGAAAAACTGTTTTTT. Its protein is CASSSTGGNEKLFF.

The CDR3 sequence is CASSLAPLASGGYEQYF. As DNA, the CDR3 is TGCGCCAGCAGCTTGGCCCCCCTGGCTAGCGGGGGCTACGAGCAGTACTTC. The V call is TRBV5-1, the J call TRBJ2-7; 10 bases are shared with TRBD2. Germline V gene lookup returns CDR1 SGHRS and CDR2 YFSETQ. The junction had 9 bases not matched to a gene; V was cut back by 0 bases and J by 3 bases. The CDR3 is 17 amino acids.

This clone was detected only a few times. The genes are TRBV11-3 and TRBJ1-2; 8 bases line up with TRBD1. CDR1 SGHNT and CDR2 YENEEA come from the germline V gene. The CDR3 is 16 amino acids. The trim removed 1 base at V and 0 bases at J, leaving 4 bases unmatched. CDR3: CASSLGGQAPNYGYTF. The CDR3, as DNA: TGTGCCAGCAGCTTAGGGGGACAGGCTCCTAACTATGGCTACACCTTC.

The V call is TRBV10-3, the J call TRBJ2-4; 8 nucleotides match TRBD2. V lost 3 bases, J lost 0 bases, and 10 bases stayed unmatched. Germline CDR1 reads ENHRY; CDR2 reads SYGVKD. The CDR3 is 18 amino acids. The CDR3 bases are TGTGCCATCAGTGAAGGGACTAGATCGATTCAAGCCAAAAACATTCAGTACTTC. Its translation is CAISEGTRSIQAKNIQYF.

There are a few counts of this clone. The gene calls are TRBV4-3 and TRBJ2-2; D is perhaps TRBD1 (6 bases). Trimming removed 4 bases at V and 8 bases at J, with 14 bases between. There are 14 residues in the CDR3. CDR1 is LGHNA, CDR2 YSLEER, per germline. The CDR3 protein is CASSRQEFNGELFF. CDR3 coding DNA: TGCGCCAGCAGCCGACAGGAATTTAATGGGGAGCTGTTTTTT.

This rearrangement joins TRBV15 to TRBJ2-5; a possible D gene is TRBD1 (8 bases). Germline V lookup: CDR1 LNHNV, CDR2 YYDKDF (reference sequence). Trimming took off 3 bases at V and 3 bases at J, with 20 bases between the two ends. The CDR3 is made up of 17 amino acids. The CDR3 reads CATSRGLGGTGEETQYF. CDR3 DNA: TGTGCCACCAGCAGGGGACTCGGGGGGACAGGTGAAGAGACCCAGTACTTC.

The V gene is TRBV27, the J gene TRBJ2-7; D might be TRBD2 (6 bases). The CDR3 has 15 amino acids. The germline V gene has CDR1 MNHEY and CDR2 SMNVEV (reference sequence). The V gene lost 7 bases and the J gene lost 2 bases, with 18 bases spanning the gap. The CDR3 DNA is TGTGCCAGCACCAAATCCGGGACTCTGGCCTACGAGCAGTACTTC. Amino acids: CASTKSGTLAYEQYF.

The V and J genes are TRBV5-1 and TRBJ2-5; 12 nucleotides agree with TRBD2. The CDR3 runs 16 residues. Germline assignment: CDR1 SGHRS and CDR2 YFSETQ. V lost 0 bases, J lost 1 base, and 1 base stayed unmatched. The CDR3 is CASSLALAGGQETQYF. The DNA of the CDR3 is TGCGCCAGCAGCTTGGCACTAGCGGGGGGCCAAGAGACCCAGTACTTC.